A selection of T cell receptor beta chains follows, all from one sample in a study of shared clonotypes between healthy human individuals. TCRdb keeps only in-frame clones here, not all; method: immunoSEQ multiplex PCR. The sample has millions of clones; around nine tenths are singletons. Sequenced input: naive CD4+ T cells sorted from blood. The receptors come from a man aged 18-30 years in good health. CDR3s include the opening cysteine and the closing phenylalanine or tryptophan. Expanded clones are given a class, and other clones once, few, many or no size at all.

CDR3 protein	V gene	J gene	clone size
CASSQVTGELFF	TRBV4-2	TRBJ2-2	few
CASRDGSSYNSPLHF	TRBV6-1	TRBJ1-6	-
CASSPERSNTGELFF	TRBV18	TRBJ2-2	-
CASSPIRTSSGETQYF	TRBV28	TRBJ2-5	-
CASSEAGSPWGTDTQYF	TRBV6-1	TRBJ2-3	-
CASLGLAGGSGELFF	TRBV5-1	TRBJ2-2	-
CASSISGGETDTQYF	TRBV19	TRBJ2-3	-
CASSAYTGVGYNEQFF	TRBV9	TRBJ2-1	once
CASIPGTLGRANEQFF	TRBV5-6	TRBJ2-1	-
CASSSGQGIYNEQFF	TRBV7-2	TRBJ2-1	-
CASSNRGRVTEAFF	TRBV11-1	TRBJ1-1	-
CASLAGSTDTQYF	TRBV6-1	TRBJ2-3	-
CASSYPQSDTQYF	TRBV11-2	TRBJ2-3	-
CAWRAGLRQETQYF	TRBV30	TRBJ2-5	-
CASTPGGTYGYTF	TRBV27	TRBJ1-2	-
CASSLGLAVTDTQYF	TRBV5-4	TRBJ2-3	once
CASTPPKFVKAFF	TRBV28	TRBJ1-1	-
CASSPPLAGGPLAKNIQYF	TRBV18	TRBJ2-4	once
CASSQDRGANEKLFF	TRBV4-1	TRBJ1-4	-
CASSIRDTFGAIF	TRBV7-9	TRBJ2-4	-
CASSKGQGLAAVYGYTF	TRBV27	TRBJ1-2	-
CAWSARRETEAFF	TRBV30	TRBJ1-1	-
CASSPPGTGGFNEQFF	TRBV18	TRBJ2-1	-
CASRSPGTSYEQYF	TRBV6-5	TRBJ2-7	-
CASSQDFLSGGLSYEQYF	TRBV4-2	TRBJ2-7	-
CASSQAGTRGAFF	TRBV14	TRBJ1-1	-
CAISDSTGDRASYEQYF	TRBV10-3	TRBJ2-7	-
CASSLGRGQWAEAFF	TRBV5-4	TRBJ1-1	-
CAISPMGDEKLFF	TRBV10-3	TRBJ1-4	-
CASSSRGTDTQYF	TRBV7-2	TRBJ2-3	-
CASSFGGGRYFATEAFF	TRBV28	TRBJ1-1	-
CASSQDGYREGGYTF	TRBV4-1	TRBJ1-2	-
CASSPRQRVLGSNSYEQYF	TRBV7-9	TRBJ2-7	-
CASSGQDRGKSYEQYF	TRBV7-2	TRBJ2-7	-
CASSLPDSNEQYF	TRBV7-9	TRBJ2-7	-
CASSDPTEEAFF	TRBV2	TRBJ1-1	few
CASSQEALNTEAFF	TRBV4-3	TRBJ1-1	-
CASSLGLAGDNEQFF	TRBV7-3	TRBJ2-1	-
CASSLGTQETQYF	TRBV28	TRBJ2-5	-
CASSPGLALTLHF	TRBV2	TRBJ1-6	few
CASSLGLDSLAKNIQYF	TRBV5-8	TRBJ2-4	once